This TCR beta chain originates from a study of a mutant IDH1 vaccine in newly diagnosed glioma. Across the whole study: Treated patients showed a male proportion of around 62%, a female proportion of roughly 40%, and a mean age of 40.4 years. Earlier treatment was radiotherapy, temozolomide, or both, with most getting both.

Libraries were prepared by immunoSEQ multiplex PCR; TCRdb keeps only in-frame clonotypes and omits some of them. The sample records more than 20,000 clones, 70% to 90% being singletons. The time point here: baseline, week 1 (first vaccination visit). Treatment of the sample: pre-vaccination baseline after standard-of-care therapy. New IDH1-mutant, ATRX-lost WHO grade 3 or 4 astrocytomas occurred in donors. Germline CDR1 reads MRHNA; CDR2 reads SNTAGT. This CDR3 spans 15 amino acids. V was trimmed by 6 bases and J by 0 bases, leaving 9 bases between them. Points from the study as a whole: Top-clonotype changes in peripheral T cells seemed unrelated to pseudoprogression.

In regard to this clone: Antigen specificity is unknown.

The sample in question was PBMCs, obtained from a glioma patient treated with radiotherapy, temozolomide or both. The chain uses TRBV6-4 and TRBJ1-6; D is ambiguous. The TCR originated in a man aged 35-49 years with glioma. This CDR3 reads CASRSTSSYNSPLHF. In nucleotides, the CDR3 is TGTGCCAGCAGAAGTACGAGCTCCTATAATTCACCCCTCCACTTT.